This TCR beta chain emerged from a study of T cells after yellow fever vaccination. Study at large: With SMART-Seq v4 Ultra Low Input, the fractions containing low cell numbers were prepared.

The CDR3 runs to 16 residues. After removal of 1 base from V and 0 bases from J, the junction contained 5 bases not matched to a gene. The germline V gene encodes CDR1 SGHKS and CDR2 YYEKEE (reference sequence). This clonotype was detected only a few times. Its specificity is unknown. Study outcomes and limitations: Reappearance after the booster was seen for most primary-vaccination clones, at 96% CD4 and about 90% CD8. A weaker secondary response peaked on day 5, the primary on day 15.

Synthesis of TCR cDNA relied on 5'RACE template switching, which attached a universal primer site and UMIs. TCRdb used MiXCR to reprocess the 5' RACE reads, holding one entry per CDR3 protein. There are roughly 250,000 distinct CDR3 sequences in the sample; 13% occur only once, and about 0.51% lies in the top ten. This receptor was identified in a man aged 30-40 years who received the YFV17D yellow fever vaccine. V usage is TRBV5-5 and J usage is TRBJ2-3, with 7 bases aligning to TRBD2. The specimen was CD4+ T cells sorted from PBMCs, collected 45 days after the yellow fever booster vaccination. CDR3 region: CASSLIGRPSTDTQYF. CDR3 bases: TGTGCCAGCAGCTTGATCGGGAGGCCAAGCACAGATACGCAGTATTTT.